The source of this T cell receptor (beta chain) is a study of human T cells and chemical hapten exposure. Study at large: After 6 days, upper back 0.01% DPC patch tests were scored.

CDR1 GTSNPN and CDR2 SVGIG come from the germline V gene (reference sequence). Trimming pared 5 bases from V and 0 bases from J, leaving 8 bases between. The CDR3 has 12 residues. Within the library, unique molecular identifiers were attached to each individual cDNA molecule. TCRdb re-derived calls from the RACE reads in MiXCR, one entry per CDR3 protein. The data contain about 380,000 distinct CDR3 sequences, 4% to 5.5% of them singletons. The time point was: patch test 1, 2 weeks after DPC sensitization. Stated treatment: therapeutic diphenylcyclopropenone sensitization with weekly scalp DPC. The authors' total RNA extraction used unfractionated whole blood.

The TCR comes from a woman aged 45-59 years with alopecia areata. Some clones in this sample may be carry-over from other donors' samples. The specimen was whole blood, collected in connection with sensitization to the hapten diphenylcyclopropenone (DPC). This chain joins TRBV30 and TRBJ2-7, with a tentative D call TRBD1 (5 bases). In nucleotides, the CDR3 is TGTGCCTGGGACAGAGACTCCTACGAGCAGTACTTC. Its translation is CAWDRDSYEQYF. Combining the CDR3 with reference TRBV30 and TRBJ2-7 gives the whole variable domain SQTIHQWPATLVQPVGSPLSLECTVEGTSNPNLYWYRQAAGRGLQLLFYSVGIGQISSEVPQNLSASRPQDRQFILSSKKLLLSDSGFYLCAWDRDSYEQYFGPGTRLTVT.